These 16 T cell receptor beta chains originate from one sample sequenced in a study of blood T cell repertoires in COVID-19. The assay was immunoSEQ multiplex PCR, and TCRdb's table has in-frame clones only and misses some. This sample has 290,000 or so clones, with around 90% found just once. Material for sequencing was peripheral blood. The origin of the receptors is a man aged 65-85 years with acute or convalescent COVID-19.

In nucleotides, the CDR3 is TGTGCCTGGAGTGTACGGGGTGGTGGGAACACTGAAGCTTTCTTT. Its translation is CAWSVRGGGNTEAFF. The gene calls are TRBV30 and TRBJ1-1, with D hard to call. V lost 0 bases and J lost 1, with 12 bases in between. From germline, CDR1 is GTSNPN and CDR2 SVGIG (reference sequence). CDR3 length: 15 amino acids.

DNA of the CDR3: TGTGCCAGCAGCGAGCCGGGTACTAGCGGGCCCACAGATACGCAGTATTTT. This translates into CASSEPGTSGPTDTQYF. V usage is TRBV5-4 and J usage is TRBJ2-3; 9 positions match TRBD2. CDR3 size: 17 residues. Trimming took 4 bases from V and 2 from J; bases not matched to a gene: 11. The germline V gene encodes CDR1 SGHNT and CDR2 YYREEE (reference sequence).

The rearrangement links TRBV4-2 to TRBJ2-7; 11 bases fit TRBD2. The V gene end was trimmed by 4 bases and the J gene end by 5 bases; junction bases not matched to a gene: 7. This CDR3 contains 15 residues. Germline V gives CDR1 LGHNA, CDR2 YNFKEQ. The CDR3 reads CASSPTLAGEDEQYF. The CDR3 DNA follows: TGTGCCAGCAGCCCGACACTAGCGGGGGAAGACGAGCAGTACTTC.

This clone was observed a handful of times. CDR3 amino acids: CASTPSASNYGYTF. The CDR3 DNA is TGTGCCAGCACCCCCTCAGCGTCTAACTATGGCTACACCTTC. This chain connects TRBV7-2 to TRBJ1-2; D is unresolved. The CDR3 runs to 14 residues. Germline loops: CDR1 SGHTA, CDR2 FQGNSA. V gave up 7 bases and J gave up 0 bases, with 12 bases separating them.

This sequence joins TRBV28 and TRBJ2-3; D is unresolved. This CDR3 has 15 amino acids. Trimming left V 6 bases short and J 7 bases short, with 20 bases between. The germline V gene has CDR1 MDHEN and CDR2 SYDVKM. The CDR3 bases are TGTGCCAGCAGCGGAACCGGGTCAGATCTAAATACGCAGTATTTT. Amino acids: CASSGTGSDLNTQYF.

The J gene is TRBJ2-5, the V gene TRBV3-1 (or the pseudogene TRBV3-2), with 8 bases lining up with TRBD1. CDR3 length: 15 residues. Germline values: CDR1 LGHDT, CDR2 YNNKEL (reference sequence). J was trimmed by 6 bases and V by 6 bases; bases with no gene match: 12. CDR3 amino acids: CASSPRQGARKTQYF. CDR3 nucleotide sequence: TGTGCCAGCAGTCCGAGGCAGGGGGCGAGGAAGACCCAGTACTTC.

The V gene is TRBV6-5, the J gene TRBJ2-1; a weak D match, TRBD1 (5 bases). The germline V gene encodes CDR1 MNHEY and CDR2 SVGAGI. This CDR3 has 12 amino acids. Trimming cost V 8 bases and J 10 bases, with 15 bases left between them. The CDR3 DNA is TGTGCCAGCTACCGGACCCCAGGGGAGCAGTTCTTC. Translated: CASYRTPGEQFF.

The chain joins TRBV27 to TRBJ1-5; no reliable D call. With 4 bases removed from V and 4 bases from J, the gap between germline ends came to 17 bases. The CDR3 consists of 16 residues. Germline CDR1 MNHEY, CDR2 SMNVEV (reference sequence). CDR3 coding DNA: TGTGCCAGCAGTTCCTTACCCCCCGGTTGGAATCAGCCCCAGCATTTT. The encoded protein is CASSSLPPGWNQPQHF.

About this clone: The same CDR3 also results from other DNA sequences found in this sample. The CDR3 region has the DNA TGTGCCAGCAGTGAGGGAGCCATGAACACTGAAGCTTTCTTT. Protein sequence: CASSEGAMNTEAFF. J is TRBJ1-1 and V is TRBV2; no reliable D call. Germline CDR1 SNHLY, CDR2 FYNNEI. The CDR3 runs 14 residues. Trimming left V 3 bases short and J 0 bases short, with 8 bases between. The variable domain in full, with the rest retrieved from reference TRBV2 and TRBJ1-1, is EPEVTQTPSHQVTQMGQEVILRCVPISNHLYFYWYRQILGQKVEFLVSFYNNEISEKSEIFDDQFSVERPDGSNFTLKIRSTKLEDSAMYFCASSEGAMNTEAFFGQGTRLTVV.

The rearrangement links TRBV19 to TRBJ2-1; TRBD2 matches at 16 bases. Germline values: CDR1 LNHDA, CDR2 SQIVND (reference sequence). Trimming removed 6 bases from V and 8 bases from J; junction bases left unmatched: 10. The CDR3 has 17 amino acids. CDR3: CASRTPGLAGGPDEQFF. DNA of the CDR3: TGTGCCAGTAGAACCCCGGGACTAGCGGGGGGGCCCGATGAGCAGTTCTTC.

In DNA form, the CDR3 reads TGTGCCAGCAGCTTAGTTACGGGGACAGTTGGAAACGAGCAGTACTTC. Translating it yields CASSLVTGTVGNEQYF. This rearrangement joins TRBV7-2 to TRBJ2-7; 7 positions agree with TRBD1. V shed 1 base and J 5 bases; nucleotides not matched to a gene: 11. The germline V gene encodes CDR1 SGHTA and CDR2 FQGNSA. The CDR3 spans 16 residues.

The chain is built from TRBV3-1 (or the pseudogene TRBV3-2) and TRBJ2-3; D gene unclear. CDR1 LGHDT and CDR2 YNNKEL come from the germline V gene (reference sequence). Trimming removed 1 base at V and 7 bases at J, with 3 bases between. The CDR3 runs to 11 residues. The CDR3 nucleotides read TGTGCCAGCAGCCAAGCTAATACGCAGTATTTT. Translation gives CASSQANTQYF.

The chain is built from TRBV6-5 and TRBJ1-1; 9 bases are shared with TRBD1. Germline loops: CDR1 MNHEY, CDR2 SVGAGI. V dropped 4 bases and J dropped 3; count of bases not matched to a gene: 6. The CDR3 extends over 15 amino acids. The CDR3 DNA reads TGTGCCAGCAGTTGGGGACAGGGCTTCTACACTGAAGCTTTCTTT. This codes for CASSWGQGFYTEAFF.

V usage is TRBV7-2 and J usage is TRBJ2-5; TRBD1 matches at 8 bases. This CDR3 region has 14 residues. The V gene end was trimmed by 5 bases and the J gene end by 5 bases; junction bases not matched to a gene: 7. In germline, CDR1 is SGHTA, CDR2 FQGNSA. The CDR3 loop is CASSGRTGQETQYF. DNA for the CDR3: TGTGCCAGCAGCGGACGGACAGGGCAGGAGACCCAGTACTTC.

The chain links TRBV12-3 or TRBV12-4 to TRBJ2-7; maybe TRBD1 (5 bases). This CDR3 contains 12 residues. The germline V and J ends were trimmed by 4 bases and 2 bases, with 6 bases remaining between them. CDR3 nucleotide sequence: TGTGCCAGCAGTTCGGACACCTACGAGCAGTACTTC. Its protein product is CASSSDTYEQYF.

The CDR3 region is CASSLKRTSGSILVYEQYF. Here the CDR3 DNA reads TGTGCCAGCAGCCTCAAGAGAACTAGCGGGAGTATTTTAGTGTACGAGCAGTACTTC. The chain recombines TRBV5-4 with TRBJ2-7; 11 bases align to TRBD2. The CDR3 consists of 19 residues. Trimming at V came to 4 bases and at J to 4 bases, leaving 19 bases not matched to a gene. CDR1 is SGHNT, CDR2 YYREEE, per germline (reference sequence).